This T cell receptor (beta chain) comes out of a study of human T cells and chemical hapten exposure. Regarding the study as a whole: Unchanged with DPC sensitization were TCRs above 1 in 1000 frequency.

The sample's time point: patch test 3, about 24 weeks after DPC sensitization. Treatment indicated: therapeutic diphenylcyclopropenone sensitization with weekly scalp DPC. TCRdb reanalysed the RACE reads using MiXCR and keeps one entry per CDR3 protein. Among about 190,000 distinct CDR3 sequences, under 25% were seen once, and the ten largest hold 2% to 2.5%. Regarding this clonotype: Its antigen is currently unknown.

This CDR3 contains 13 residues. The V and J ends lost 6 bases and 9 bases respectively, with 18 bases between them. Germline V gene sequence: CDR1 SQVTM, CDR2 ANQGSEA. V and J are TRBV29-1 and TRBJ2-1; perhaps TRBD2 as D (7 bases). The receptor's source is a woman between 40 and 50 years old with alopecia areata. Some clones in this sample may be carry-over from other donors' samples. The sample here was whole blood, taken in connection with sensitization to the hapten diphenylcyclopropenone (DPC). In nucleotides, the CDR3 is TGCAGCGTAGACTTGGGGGGGCCTCGTGAGCAGTTCTTC. Translation gives CSVDLGGPREQFF.